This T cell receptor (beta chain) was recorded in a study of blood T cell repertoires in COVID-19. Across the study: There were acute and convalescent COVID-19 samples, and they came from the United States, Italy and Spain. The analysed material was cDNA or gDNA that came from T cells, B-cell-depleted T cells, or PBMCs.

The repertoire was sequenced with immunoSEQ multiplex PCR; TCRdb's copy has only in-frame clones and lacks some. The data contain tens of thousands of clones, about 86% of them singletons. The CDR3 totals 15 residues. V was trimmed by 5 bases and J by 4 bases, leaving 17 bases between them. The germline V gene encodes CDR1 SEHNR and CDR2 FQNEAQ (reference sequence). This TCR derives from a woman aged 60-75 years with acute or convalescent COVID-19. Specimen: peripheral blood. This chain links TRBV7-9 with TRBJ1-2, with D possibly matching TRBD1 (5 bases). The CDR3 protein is CASSPPDDSPYGYTF. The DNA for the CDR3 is TGTGCCAGCAGCCCTCCCGACGACAGTCCCTATGGCTACACCTTC.